The 26 T cell receptor beta chains below were found in one sample sequenced in a study of blood T cell repertoires in COVID-19. Libraries were prepared by immunoSEQ multiplex PCR; TCRdb keeps only in-frame clonotypes and omits some of them. This table holds approximately 360,000 clones, around 92% found once. Sequencing was carried out using peripheral blood. Receptors were obtained from a man in his forties or fifties with acute or convalescent COVID-19.

This chain links TRBV19 with TRBJ1-2, with TRBD1 matching over 7 bases. Germline lookup yields CDR1 LNHDA and CDR2 SQIVND (reference sequence). This CDR3 comprises 14 residues. J gave up 4 bases and V 4 bases, and 6 bases lay outside the gene matches. This CDR3 reads CASSKTGQSYGYTF. CDR3 sequence (DNA): TGTGCCAGTAGTAAGACGGGACAGAGCTATGGCTACACCTTC.

V is TRBV5-6 and J is TRBJ1-5; D is ambiguous. Germline V lookup: CDR1 SGHDT, CDR2 YYEEEE. V lost 1 base, J lost 2 bases, and 7 bases lay in between. CDR3 length: 14 amino acids. The chain's CDR3 is CASSLWGGNQPQHF. The DNA of the CDR3 is TGTGCCAGCAGCTTGTGGGGAGGCAATCAGCCCCAGCATTTT.

This clone appeared a few times. V and J are TRBV19 and TRBJ2-2, with D perhaps TRBD2 (6 bases). Germline-derived CDR1 and CDR2 are LNHDA and SQIVND (reference sequence). V gave up 7 bases and J gave up 6 bases, with 18 bases separating them. The CDR3 contains 15 residues. The CDR3: CASKPSGTGAGELFF. The DNA of the CDR3 is TGTGCCAGTAAACCCTCCGGGACTGGGGCCGGGGAGCTGTTTTTT.

The rearrangement links TRBV5-8 to TRBJ2-5; tentatively, D is TRBD2 (6 bases). V was cut by 4 bases and J by 5 bases, with 18 bases left in between. The CDR3 is 15 amino acids. CDR1 is SGHTS, CDR2 YDEGEE, per germline. The CDR3 bases are TGTGCCAGCAGCCCTAGGTGGGGGAGGAGTGAGACCCAGTACTTC. Translation: CASSPRWGRSETQYF.

J is TRBJ2-7 and V is TRBV10-3; weak D call: TRBD1 (6 bases). V lost 11 bases, J lost 6 bases, and 14 bases lay in between. The CDR3 runs to 11 residues. Germline V CDR1 and CDR2: ENHRY, SYGVKD. This CDR3 reads CASGTTGEQYF. In DNA, the CDR3 is TGTGCCTCCGGGACAACGGGCGAGCAGTACTTC.

This chain links TRBV6-1 with TRBJ1-5, with 7 bases that match TRBD1. This CDR3 is 14 amino acids long. The germline V gene encodes CDR1 MNHNS and CDR2 SASEGT. V was pared by 3 bases and J by 7 bases, with 6 bases of the junction left unmatched. The CDR3 coding sequence is TGTGCCAGCAGTGAGACAGGGCGGCAGCAGCCCCAGCATTTT. It encodes CASSETGRQQPQHF.

This clone was counted between two and nine times. The V and J genes are TRBV6-5 and TRBJ1-6; the D gene is possibly TRBD1 (5 bases). Germline assignment: CDR1 MNHEY and CDR2 SVGAGI. The V end lost 3 bases, the J end lost 10 bases, and 13 bases lay between the germline ends. There are 14 residues in the CDR3. The CDR3 is CASSYGQGLSPLHF. In DNA, the CDR3 is TGTGCCAGCAGTTATGGGCAGGGTTTATCACCCCTCCACTTT.

The V gene is TRBV5-4, the J gene TRBJ2-2; D is undetermined. The CDR3 loop spans 14 amino acids. Germline assignment: CDR1 SGHNT and CDR2 YYREEE (reference sequence). Trimming took 0 bases from V and 5 from J, leaving 8 bases between them. CDR3 residues: CASSLVLDTGELFF. CDR3 DNA: TGTGCCAGCAGCTTGGTGTTAGATACCGGGGAGCTGTTTTTT.

The CDR3 DNA is TGTGCCAGCAGCGACAGGGTAAATAATTCACCCCTCCACTTT. Amino acids: CASSDRVNNSPLHF. The J gene is TRBJ1-6, the V gene TRBV2, with 7 nucleotides matching TRBD1. CDR1 is SNHLY and CDR2 is FYNNEI in the germline V gene. V lost 6 bases and J lost 5; bases outside the gene matches: 4. This CDR3 region has 14 residues.

The chain links TRBV6-5 to TRBJ1-1, with D unclear. The germline CDR1 and CDR2 sequences are MNHEY and SVGAGI. V was clipped by 6 bases and J by 4 bases, with 9 bases between them. CDR3 length: 12 amino acids. The CDR3 DNA reads TGTGCCAGCAGGCGGGGTGCCACTGAAGCTTTCTTT. Its protein product is CASRRGATEAFF.

The V call is TRBV2, the J call TRBJ1-1; no clear D. V was pared by 1 base and J by 8 bases, with 14 bases between. The germline V gene encodes CDR1 SNHLY and CDR2 FYNNEI. The CDR3 contains 14 residues. In DNA form, the CDR3 reads TGTGCCAGCAGTGAAGTCCGGGTCGGAGGGGAAGCTTTCTTT. Its protein is CASSEVRVGGEAFF.

Comment on this clone: Within the sample, other DNA sequences also encode this same CDR3. Here the CDR3 reads CASSRDRDYGYTF. CDR3 coding DNA: TGTGCCAGCAGTAGGGACAGGGATTATGGCTACACCTTC. The chain couples TRBV12-3 or TRBV12-4 to TRBJ1-2; TRBD1 agrees at 9 bases. The CDR3 is 13 amino acids. Trimming cost V 5 bases and J 5 bases; bases outside gene matches: 3.

This clone was counted a single time. J is TRBJ1-2 and V is TRBV9; D ambiguous. The V end lost 3 bases, the J end lost 1 base, and 22 bases lay between the germline ends. This CDR3 comprises 18 residues. Per the germline V gene, CDR1 is SGDLS and CDR2 is YYNGEE. The CDR3 protein is CASSEPRIGANNNYGYTF. The CDR3 DNA follows: TGTGCCAGCAGCGAACCTCGAATAGGAGCGAACAATAACTATGGCTACACCTTC.

The chain combines TRBV7-9 with TRBJ2-3, with D possibly TRBD1 on 6 matching bases. Germline V lookup: CDR1 SEHNR, CDR2 FQNEAQ (reference sequence). The V gene lost 4 bases and the J gene lost 5 bases, with 16 bases spanning the gap. The CDR3 has 15 residues. CDR3 region: CASSWDINLGDTQYF. The CDR3 DNA sequence: TGTGCCAGCAGCTGGGACATAAACTTGGGAGATACGCAGTATTTT.

The CDR3 region has the DNA TGTGCCAGTACCTCGACAGGGGATGAGGAGACCCAGTACTTC. Encoded protein: CASTSTGDEETQYF. The J gene is TRBJ2-5, the V gene TRBV19; 8 bases align to TRBD1. Losses at the gene ends were 7 bases for V and 5 bases for J; bases not matched to a gene: 9. Germline CDR1 LNHDA, CDR2 SQIVND (reference sequence). This CDR3 comprises 14 residues.

The rearrangement uses TRBV5-1 and TRBJ2-3; D remains ambiguous. The CDR3 runs to 16 residues. V lost 0 bases and J 1 base, leaving 12 bases between the germline ends. Germline CDR1 SGHRS, CDR2 YFSETQ. CDR3 sequence (DNA): TGCGCCAGCAGCTTGGGAGATAGCTGGGGCACAGATACGCAGTATTTT. This translates into CASSLGDSWGTDTQYF. Based on the CDR3 plus reference TRBV5-1 and TRBJ2-3, the full variable domain is KAGVTQTPRYLIKTRGQQVTLSCSPISGHRSVSWYQQTPGQGLQFLFEYFSETQRNKGNFPGRFSGRQFSNSRSEMNVSTLELGDSALYLCASSLGDSWGTDTQYFGPGTRLTVL.

The gene calls are TRBV19 and TRBJ2-5; 8 bases are a match to TRBD1. Looked up from germline, CDR1 is LNHDA and CDR2 is SQIVND (reference sequence). The V gene end was trimmed by 5 bases and the J gene end by 3 bases; junction bases not matched to a gene: 5. The CDR3 loop spans 14 amino acids. The CDR3 here is CASSFRTGKETQYF. CDR3 coding DNA: TGTGCCAGTAGTTTCCGGACAGGGAAAGAGACCCAGTACTTC.

The J gene is TRBJ1-1, the V gene TRBV2; D is perhaps TRBD1 (5 bases). CDR1 and CDR2 from the germline V gene are SNHLY and FYNNEI. The CDR3 loop spans 13 amino acids. Trimming cost V 8 bases and J 3 bases, with 13 bases left between them. The CDR3 spells CASQGTIDTEAFF. In DNA form, the CDR3 reads TGTGCCAGCCAAGGGACTATCGACACTGAAGCTTTCTTT.

The chain is built from TRBV7-2 and TRBJ1-6; no firm D call. V lost 0 bases, J lost 0 bases, and 9 bases lay in between. The CDR3 has 17 residues. Germline V CDR1 and CDR2: SGHTA, FQGNSA. CDR3 in amino acids: CASSLAQQSSYNSPLHF. In DNA, the CDR3 is TGTGCCAGCAGCTTAGCGCAACAAAGCTCCTATAATTCACCCCTCCACTTT. The whole variable domain, filled in from reference TRBV7-2 and TRBJ1-6, reads GAGVSQSPSNKVTEKGKDVELRCDPISGHTALYWYRQSLGQGLEFLIYFQGNSAPDKSGLPSDRFSAERTGGSVSTLTIQRTQQEDSAVYLCASSLAQQSSYNSPLHFGNGTRLTVT.

V usage is TRBV19 and J usage is TRBJ1-6; no clear D. V was trimmed by 5 bases and J by 0 bases, leaving 11 bases between them. The length of the CDR3 is 16 residues. Germline loops: CDR1 LNHDA, CDR2 SQIVND (reference sequence). CDR3 nucleotide sequence: TGTGCCAGTAGTCCGAGCAGAGGCTCCTATAATTCACCCCTCCACTTT. Protein product: CASSPSRGSYNSPLHF.

The chain is built from TRBV5-5 and TRBJ2-1, with D possibly TRBD1 on 6 matching bases. Between the trimmed V and J ends, which lost 2 bases and 0 bases, there was a span of 9 bases. Per germline, CDR1 SGHKS and CDR2 YYEKEE (reference sequence). The CDR3 has 15 amino acids. This CDR3 is CASSLQGDSYNEQFF. As DNA, the CDR3 is TGTGCCAGCAGCTTACAGGGTGACTCCTACAATGAGCAGTTCTTC.

The CDR3 DNA is TGTGCCAGCAGCCAGAGGCTCCGTGAAAAACTGTTTTTT. Its translation is CASSQRLREKLFF. The V call is TRBV5-6, the J call TRBJ1-4; D gene ambiguous. The CDR3 is 13 amino acids. The V end was cut by 4 bases, the J end by 7 bases, with 11 bases between. Germline V lookup: CDR1 SGHDT, CDR2 YYEEEE.

The chain couples TRBV19 to TRBJ1-5; 9 bases map to TRBD1. This CDR3 has 16 residues. CDR1 is LNHDA, CDR2 SQIVND, per germline (reference sequence). The trim removed 2 bases at V and 6 bases at J, leaving 8 bases unmatched. Written as DNA, the CDR3 is TGTGCCAGTAGTATAAGGGGACAGGGCGGGAGTCAGCCCCAGCATTTT. As protein: CASSIRGQGGSQPQHF.

On this clone: At one boundary the junction diverges from the germline segment, which might be a read error. V and J are TRBV27 and TRBJ1-6, with a possible D match to TRBD1 (5 bases). Germline V gene data show CDR1 as MNHEY and CDR2 as SMNVEV (reference sequence). This CDR3 has 14 amino acids. The CDR3 region is CASSSQETNSPLHF. The DNA of the CDR3 is TGTGCCAGCAGTTCACAGGAAACAAATTCCCCCCTCCACTTT.

This chain connects TRBV30 to TRBJ2-2; D is unresolved. The CDR3 sequence is 14 residues long. V was cut by 2 bases and J by 6 bases, with 13 bases left in between. Germline values: CDR1 GTSNPN, CDR2 SVGIG (reference sequence). CDR3 bases: TGTGCCTGGAGTTGGGCACGTCTTTCCGGGGAGCTGTTTTTT. Translation: CAWSWARLSGELFF.

The CDR3 loop is CASSDRGGYNEQFF. The CDR3 DNA follows: TGTGCCAGCAGCGACAGAGGGGGTTACAATGAGCAGTTCTTC. The gene calls are TRBV7-6 and TRBJ2-1, with a possible D match to TRBD1 (6 bases). This CDR3 is built from 14 residues. CDR1 and CDR2 from the germline V gene are SGHVS and FNYEAQ. Deletions cut 5 bases from V and 4 bases from J, with 12 bases between.